Given below is one TCR beta chain in context. The antigen is not known. This may arise from a read error, as a much more abundant clone is one base away. Genomic DNA constituted the template upon which TCR beta VDJ and CDR3 profiling was performed. TCRdb processed the reads anew with MiXCR; each CDR3 protein has one entry. This table has 200,000 or so distinct CDR3 sequences, 55% to 70% appearing once. This sample was included in a study of CD8+CD57+ T cells in acquired aplastic anemia. Study overall: DNA recovered from sorted CD4+ and CD8+ cells had a mean of approximately 3 ug. The study's findings and limits: Patients and controls shared 25 to 35 CD8+ CDR3 sequences, which appeared highly expressed in patients and within their immunodominant clones. Significance was not reached for CD8+ Simpson's diversity between patients and controls.

This CDR3 region has 15 residues. Germline-derived CDR1 and CDR2 are ENHRY and SYGVKD. This sequence joins TRBV10-3 and TRBJ1-4, with D maybe TRBD1 (5 bases). This TCR came from a human donor with severe aplastic anemia or a healthy control (not recorded which). Sequencing was carried out using sorted CD4+, CD8+, or CD8+CD57+ T cells (not recorded which) from PBMCs. CDR3 loop: CASSFGTSTNEKLFF. Here the CDR3 DNA reads TGTGCCAGCAGTTTTGGGACCTCAACTAATGAAAAACTGTTTTTT.